These 21 T cell receptor beta chains share one sample of origin, sequenced in a study of blood T cell repertoires in COVID-19. Profiling relied on immunoSEQ multiplex PCR, and the TCRdb table lists in-frame clones only, not all of them. The sample includes about 330,000 clones, roughly 90% of them seen just once. The sequenced sample was peripheral blood. Every receptor here comes from a woman aged 50 to 60 with active or convalescent COVID-19.

This sequence joins TRBV9 and TRBJ1-1, with TRBD1 as a possible D gene (5 bases). This CDR3 is 16 amino acids long. V lost 2 bases to trimming and J lost 6 bases, with 20 bases between them. Germline CDR1 and CDR2: SGDLS and YYNGEE. CDR3 sequence reads: CASSVGGTPTGAEAFF. The CDR3 DNA is TGTGCCAGCAGCGTTGGAGGGACCCCCACTGGCGCTGAAGCTTTCTTT.

About this clone itself: The same CDR3 is also encoded by other DNA sequences in this sample. The rearrangement joins TRBV30 to TRBJ1-5; TRBD1 matches at 7 bases. With V trimmed by 0 bases and J by 2 bases, 4 bases remained unmatched. Per the germline V gene, CDR1 is GTSNPN and CDR2 is SVGIG (reference sequence). This CDR3 is 15 amino acids long. The CDR3 DNA is TGTGCCTGGAGTGTTCAGGGGGGAGGCAATCAGCCCCAGCATTTT. It specifies CAWSVQGGGNQPQHF.

This chain connects TRBV27 to TRBJ2-3, with TRBD2 identical over 9 bases. Trimming cost V 6 bases and J 3 bases; bases outside gene matches: 7. The CDR3 is 15 residues long. CDR1 and CDR2 (germline): MNHEY, SMNVEV (reference sequence). CDR3 coding DNA: TGTGCCAGCAGGCGGGAGGGGCGCGTTACAGATACGCAGTATTTT. Amino acids: CASRREGRVTDTQYF.

J is TRBJ2-7 and V is TRBV7-8, with D uncertain. Between the trimmed V and J ends, which lost 5 bases and 2 bases, there was a span of 7 bases. Germline V gene lookup returns CDR1 SGHVS and CDR2 FQNEAQ. CDR3 length equals 12 residues. DNA for the CDR3: TGTGCCAGCAGCCCAAGCGCCTACGAGCAGTACTTC. This codes for CASSPSAYEQYF.

The gene calls are TRBV5-1 and TRBJ2-7, with 10 positions matching TRBD1. Germline CDR1 reads SGHRS; CDR2 reads YFSETQ. There are 15 residues in the CDR3. Germline trimming cut 3 bases from V and 7 bases from J; bases unmatched to any gene: 10. CDR3 region: CASSSSGTGALEQYF. Here the CDR3 DNA reads TGCGCCAGCAGCTCCTCCGGGACAGGGGCTTTAGAGCAGTACTTC.

The chain is built from TRBV28 and TRBJ1-2, with 9 bases fitting TRBD1. This CDR3 is 16 amino acids long. Germline CDR1 MDHEN, CDR2 SYDVKM. V lost 3 bases to trimming and J lost 4 bases; unmatched junction nucleotides: 9. CDR3 sequence (DNA): TGTGCCAGCAGTTTTGGACAGGGGAGTCGTATCTATGGCTACACCTTC. Its protein product is CASSFGQGSRIYGYTF.

CDR3 bases: TGTGCCAGCAGCCGGGCAGGGCCGAACACTGAAGCTTTCTTT. Translation: CASSRAGPNTEAFF. The chain employs TRBV3-1 (or the pseudogene TRBV3-2) and TRBJ1-1; D possibly corresponds to TRBD1 (5 bases). Germline V gene lookup returns CDR1 LGHDT and CDR2 YNNKEL (reference sequence). V lost 4 bases, J lost 1 base, and 10 bases lay in between. The CDR3 is 14 amino acids.

This chain links TRBV2 with TRBJ1-5, with D possibly TRBD1 on 5 matching bases. Trimming took 10 bases from V and 3 from J, leaving 22 bases between them. The CDR3 loop spans 16 amino acids. Germline CDR1 reads SNHLY; CDR2 reads FYNNEI. CDR3 amino acids: CAIGIGGTLNNQPQHF. The CDR3 DNA follows: TGTGCCATCGGGATCGGCGGGACTCTCAACAATCAGCCCCAGCATTTT. The full variable domain, its missing parts supplied by reference TRBV2 and TRBJ1-5, is EPEVTQTPSHQVTQMGQEVILRCVPISNHLYFYWYRQILGQKVEFLVSFYNNEISEKSEIFDDQFSVERPDGSNFTLKIRSTKLEDSAMYFCAIGIGGTLNNQPQHFGDGTRLSIL.

The chain recombines TRBV27 with TRBJ1-2; the match to TRBD1 covers 11 bases. V lost 7 bases and J lost 8; bases outside the gene matches: 21. From germline, CDR1 is MNHEY and CDR2 SMNVEV (reference sequence). This CDR3 has 18 amino acids. The DNA for the CDR3 is TGTGCCAGCACCAAATACCCCGGGACAGGGGGAACAATGGAGGGCTACACCTTC. Its translation: CASTKYPGTGGTMEGYTF.

This chain joins TRBV19 and TRBJ1-5; D call uncertain. Germline V lookup: CDR1 LNHDA, CDR2 SQIVND (reference sequence). Trimming took off 0 bases at V and 1 base at J, with 7 bases between the two ends. This CDR3 is 15 amino acids long. CDR3 sequence: CASSIDHLSNQPQHF. CDR3 in DNA: TGTGCCAGTAGTATAGACCATCTAAGCAATCAGCCCCAGCATTTT.

The rearrangement links TRBV9 to TRBJ2-3, with D perhaps TRBD1 (5 bases). V lost 4 bases and J 2 bases, leaving 14 bases between the germline ends. The length of the CDR3 is 15 residues. The germline V gene encodes CDR1 SGDLS and CDR2 YYNGEE. CDR3 DNA sequence: TGTGCCAGCAGCCCTCGACAGAGTCACACAGATACGCAGTATTTT. It translates to CASSPRQSHTDTQYF.

The V gene is TRBV5-6, the J gene TRBJ2-1; tentative D call: TRBD1 (5 bases). Germline V CDR1 and CDR2: SGHDT, YYEEEE. V dropped 0 bases and J dropped 0 bases, with 7 bases sitting between them. This CDR3 region has 15 residues. CDR3 sequence (DNA): TGTGCCAGCAGCTTGGGGGGCCTCTCCTACAATGAGCAGTTCTTC. It yields the protein CASSLGGLSYNEQFF.

The chain couples TRBV7-2 to TRBJ2-1, with TRBD2 matching over 13 bases. Germline V gives CDR1 SGHTA, CDR2 FQGNSA. Trimming removed 4 bases from V and 6 bases from J; junction bases left unmatched: 6. The CDR3 runs to 16 residues. The CDR3 nucleotides read TGTGCCAGCAGCTCTACCGGGACTAGCGGGGTCAATGAGCAGTTCTTC. It encodes CASSSTGTSGVNEQFF.

The rearrangement joins TRBV18 to TRBJ1-3; D is possibly TRBD1 (5 bases). Trimming removed 2 bases at V and 3 bases at J, with 14 bases between. CDR1 and CDR2 (germline): KGHSH, LQKENI. The length of the CDR3 is 16 residues. CDR3: CASSPKAPGFGNTIYF. In DNA form, the CDR3 reads TGTGCCAGCTCACCAAAAGCGCCAGGGTTTGGAAACACCATATATTTT.

V usage is TRBV9 and J usage is TRBJ2-5, with 11 nucleotides matching TRBD2. Germline V gene lookup returns CDR1 SGDLS and CDR2 YYNGEE. J gave up 5 bases and V 3 bases, and 6 bases lay outside the gene matches. CDR3 length: 15 amino acids. The DNA of the CDR3 is TGTGCCAGCAGCGATAGCGGGAGGGCAGGGGAGACCCAGTACTTC. Encoded protein: CASSDSGRAGETQYF.

This rearrangement joins TRBV7-2 to TRBJ2-1; 9 nucleotides line up with TRBD2. Trimming took 5 bases from V and 8 from J; bases not matched to a gene: 10. Germline CDR1 SGHTA, CDR2 FQGNSA. The CDR3 sequence is 15 residues long. This CDR3 is CASSGVAGVGYEQFF. CDR3 nucleotide sequence: TGTGCCAGCAGCGGTGTAGCGGGAGTAGGGTATGAGCAGTTCTTC.

This rearrangement joins TRBV3-1 (or the pseudogene TRBV3-2) to TRBJ2-1; D perhaps matches TRBD2 (5 bases). The V end lost 1 base, the J end lost 2 bases, and 12 bases lay between the germline ends. Germline V gene data show CDR1 as LGHDT and CDR2 as YNNKEL (reference sequence). The CDR3 has 16 residues. CDR3 in DNA: TGTGCCAGCAGCCAAGGGAGCGGAGCAGCCTACAATGAGCAGTTCTTC. This translates into CASSQGSGAAYNEQFF.

The V call is TRBV21-1, the J call TRBJ2-1; no DNA check was done on the table's D call, TRBD1. TRBV21-1 is classified as a pseudogene. This CDR3 is 16 amino acids long. The DNA of the CDR3 is TGTGCCAGCAGCGACAGGGGGACTCCATTTTGCAATGAGCAGTTCTTC. Protein product: CASSDRGTPFCNEQFF.

The rearrangement uses TRBV24-1 and TRBJ2-3, with TRBD2 matching 14 bases. This CDR3 contains 17 residues. The germline V gene encodes CDR1 KGHDR and CDR2 SFDVKD. V lost 3 bases, J lost 4 bases, and 5 bases stayed unmatched. This chain's CDR3 is CATSDPLGLAGADTQYF. In nucleotides, the CDR3 is TGTGCCACCAGTGATCCTTTGGGACTAGCGGGAGCAGATACGCAGTATTTT.

This clone appeared a few times. V gene TRBV6-5 combines with J gene TRBJ1-5, with D possibly TRBD1 on 5 matching bases. The V end was cut by 4 bases, the J end by 4 bases, with 11 bases between. This CDR3 comprises 14 residues. Germline loops: CDR1 MNHEY, CDR2 SVGAGI. This CDR3 is CASSLYTGNQPQHF. The CDR3 region has the DNA TGTGCCAGCAGTTTATACACAGGTAATCAGCCCCAGCATTTT.

The chain carries TRBV18 and TRBJ1-1; possibly TRBD1 for D (5 bases). Germline CDR1 KGHSH, CDR2 LQKENI. The germline V and J ends were trimmed by 2 bases and 1 base, with 8 bases remaining between them. The CDR3 is 14 amino acids. For the CDR3, the DNA is TGTGCCAGCTCACCAGGGGGAGGGAACACTGAAGCTTTCTTT. This translates into CASSPGGGNTEAFF.